This TCR beta chain was retrieved from a study of PD-1 blockade in classical Hodgkin lymphoma. Study-wide results and limits: Newly diagnosed patients reportedly had lower baseline TCR diversity than healthy donors. The study found that TCR diversity rose significantly by C4D1 in CD4+ but not CD8+ cells.

No patient escaped relapse after autologous stem cell transplantation, and brentuximab vedotin exposure varied. Notes on this clone: Its matching antigen is unknown.

The CDR3 has 10 residues. Germline lookup yields CDR1 MNHEY and CDR2 SVGAGI. The V and J ends lost 6 bases and 7 bases respectively, with 6 bases between them. The repertoire was sequenced with immunoSEQ multiplex PCR; TCRdb's copy has only in-frame clones and lacks some. The sample holds 75,000 to 100,000 clones, approximately 88% seen once. This material consisted of peripheral blood mononuclear cells (PBMCs), taken at baseline. The rearrangement links TRBV6-5 to TRBJ1-2; no reliable D call. This clonotype was obtained from a human donor with classical Hodgkin lymphoma. The CDR3 sequence is CASRSSGYTF. Written as DNA, the CDR3 is TGTGCCAGCAGATCGAGTGGCTACACCTTC.